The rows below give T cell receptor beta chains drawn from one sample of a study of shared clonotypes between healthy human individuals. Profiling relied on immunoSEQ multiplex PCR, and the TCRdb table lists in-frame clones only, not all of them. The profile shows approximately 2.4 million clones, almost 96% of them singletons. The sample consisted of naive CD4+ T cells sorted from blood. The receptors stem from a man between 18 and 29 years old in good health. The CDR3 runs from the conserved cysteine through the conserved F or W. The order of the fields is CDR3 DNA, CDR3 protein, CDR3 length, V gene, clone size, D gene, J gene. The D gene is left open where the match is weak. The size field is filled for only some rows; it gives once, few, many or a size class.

TGTGCCAGCAGCCCTGGGACAGGGGGCGGCTACGAGCAGTACTTC | CASSPGTGGGYEQYF | 15 | TRBV7-3 | - | TRBD1 | TRBJ2-7
TGTGCCTGGAGTCCCTTGGGGAGCGGCGAGCAGTACTTC | CAWSPLGSGEQYF | 13 | TRBV30 | - | - | TRBJ2-7
TGTGCCAGCAGTCGTCGGGCCCTTGGATCCTACAATGAGCAGTTCTTC | CASSRRALGSYNEQFF | 16 | TRBV5-6 | - | - | TRBJ2-1
TGCGCCAGCAGCCAAGTCTCGGCGGCTGAAGCTTTCTTT | CASSQVSAAEAFF | 13 | TRBV4-3 | once | - | TRBJ1-1
TGTGCCAGCAGCCCTCTGAGGGCAGGGACGTACGAGCAGTACTTC | CASSPLRAGTYEQYF | 15 | TRBV2 | - | - | TRBJ2-7
TGCGCCAGCAGCCAACGGCTAAACACTGGGGACAGGTCCTACAATGAGCAGTTCTTC | CASSQRLNTGDRSYNEQFF | 19 | TRBV4-1 | - | TRBD1 | TRBJ2-1
TGTGCTAGTGCCTTGCATCGGGATTCACCCCTCCACTTT | CASALHRDSPLHF | 13 | TRBV12-5 | few | - | TRBJ1-6
TGTGCCAGCAGCTTACGGGGGGAAGAGACCCAGTACTTC | CASSLRGEETQYF | 13 | TRBV7-9 | few | TRBD2 | TRBJ2-5
TGTGCCACCTCGGGAGAGAAGGGTTCACCCCTCCACTTT | CATSGEKGSPLHF | 13 | TRBV2 | - | - | TRBJ1-6
TGCAGTGCTAGCGGGTCCTATGGCTACACCTTC | CSASGSYGYTF | 11 | TRBV20-1 | - | - | TRBJ1-2